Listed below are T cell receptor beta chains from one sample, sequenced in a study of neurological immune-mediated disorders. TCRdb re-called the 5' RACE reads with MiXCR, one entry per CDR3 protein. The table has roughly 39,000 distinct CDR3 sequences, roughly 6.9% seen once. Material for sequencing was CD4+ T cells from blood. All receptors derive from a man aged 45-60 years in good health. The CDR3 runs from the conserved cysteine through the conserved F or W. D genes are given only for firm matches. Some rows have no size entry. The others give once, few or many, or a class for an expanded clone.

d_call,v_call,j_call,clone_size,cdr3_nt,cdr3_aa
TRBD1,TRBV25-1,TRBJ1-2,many,TGTGCCAGCAGTCCACACGGCCGGGACAGGGGGCGTACTAACTATGGCTACACCTTC,CASSPHGRDRGRTNYGYTF
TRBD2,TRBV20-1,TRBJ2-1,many,TGCAGTGTAAGGGGACTAGCATTCTCCTACAATGAGCAGTTCTTC,CSVRGLAFSYNEQFF
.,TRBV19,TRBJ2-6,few,TGTGCCAGTAGCACCCAGGGAAACTCTGGGGCCAACGTCCTGACTTTC,CASSTQGNSGANVLTF
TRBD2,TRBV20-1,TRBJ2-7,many,TGCAGCACGGGGAGGGACGAGCAGTACTTC,CSTGRDEQYF
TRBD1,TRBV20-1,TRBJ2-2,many,TGCAGTGCGCGGGACAGGACCGGGGAGCTGTTTTTT,CSARDRTGELFF
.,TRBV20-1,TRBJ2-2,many,TGCAGTGCTCGACCCCAGGGGCATGCGAACACCGGGGAGCTGTTTTTT,CSARPQGHANTGELFF
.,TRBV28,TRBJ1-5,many,TGTGCCAGCAGTGTGGGACCAACCATAGGTAACCGGTATAGCAATCAGCCCCAGCATTTT,CASSVGPTIGNRYSNQPQHF
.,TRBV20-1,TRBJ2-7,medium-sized,TGCAGTGCTAGAGGGGACCTAGCAACCCACGAGCAGTACTTC,CSARGDLATHEQYF
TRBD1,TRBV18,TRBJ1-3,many,TGTGCCAGCGACTTCCGGGACAGGGGGCCTTACTACTCTGGAAACACCATATATTTT,CASDFRDRGPYYSGNTIYF
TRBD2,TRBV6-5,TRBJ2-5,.,TGTGCCAGCACCCGTCAGAGTAGCGGGAGTTGGGAGACCCAGTACTTC,CASTRQSSGSWETQYF
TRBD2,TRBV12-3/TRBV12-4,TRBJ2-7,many,TGTGCCAGCACTTTAGGGCGGGAGAACGAGCAGTACTTC,CASTLGRENEQYF
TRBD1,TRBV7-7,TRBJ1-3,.,TGTGCCAGCAGCCCGGACAGGAGCTCTGGAAACACCATATATTTT,CASSPDRSSGNTIYF
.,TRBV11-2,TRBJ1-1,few,TGTGCCAGCAGCTTAGGGGGCCTTGGGAACACTGAAGCTTTCTTT,CASSLGGLGNTEAFF
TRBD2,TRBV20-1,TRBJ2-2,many,TGCAGTGCTAGAGATCTGGTCGGGAGGACGAACACCGGGGAGCTGTTTTTT,CSARDLVGRTNTGELFF
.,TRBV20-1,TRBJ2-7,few,TGCAGTGCTCCGACTGGGGGGATGGGGGAGCAGTACTTC,CSAPTGGMGEQYF
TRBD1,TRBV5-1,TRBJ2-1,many,TGCGCCAGCAGCTTGGGACAGGGCGGAGGTGAGCAGTTCTTC,CASSLGQGGGEQFF
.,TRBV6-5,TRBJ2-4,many,TGTGCCAGCAGAACCGGGACGCTAGCCAAAAACATTCAGTACTTC,CASRTGTLAKNIQYF
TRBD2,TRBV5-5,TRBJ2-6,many,TGTGCCAGCAGCTTGACGGGAGGGCCTAGTGGGGCCAACGTCCTGACTTTC,CASSLTGGPSGANVLTF
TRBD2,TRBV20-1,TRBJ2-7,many,TGCAGTGCTAGAGCGGCTAGCGGGAGGTCTCGGGAGCAGTACTTC,CSARAASGRSREQYF